The T cell receptor (beta chain) described here comes from a study of technical replicates of blood from several donors. The CDR3 is made up of 13 amino acids. The germline V gene has CDR1 SGDLS and CDR2 YYNGEE. Trimming left V 0 bases short and J 5 bases short, with 8 bases between. Assay used: immunoSEQ multiplex PCR; TCRdb lists only in-frame clones, some missing. The sample records roughly 90,000 clones, about 96% being singletons. What was sequenced was T cells isolated from PBMCs. The source of this sequence is a human donor in good health. The gene calls are TRBV9 and TRBJ2-5, with D unresolved. The CDR3 DNA reads as TGTGCCAGCAGCGTAGGCGTTCTGGAGACCCAGTACTTC. Translating gives CASSVGVLETQYF.